What follows are 21 T cell receptor beta chains derived from one specimen sequenced in a study of T cell responses to AZD1222 COVID-19 vaccine. The repertoire was sequenced with immunoSEQ multiplex PCR; TCRdb's copy has only in-frame clones and lacks some. The sample has 90,000 to 130,000 clones, about 82% seen once. The sample consisted of peripheral blood, taken on day 0 of AZD1222 vaccination. All receptors come from an adult in good health.

This chain links TRBV24-1 with TRBJ1-5; 8 positions match TRBD1. Trimming removed 9 bases from V and 0 bases from J; junction bases left unmatched: 9. Germline loops: CDR1 KGHDR, CDR2 SFDVKD. The CDR3 extends over 16 amino acids. The chain's CDR3 is CATATGETYSNQPQHF. The DNA for the CDR3 is TGTGCCACCGCGACAGGGGAGACCTATAGCAATCAGCCCCAGCATTTT.

The chain employs TRBV6-6 and TRBJ1-1, with 7 bases fitting TRBD1. The V gene's germline CDR1 is MNHNY and CDR2 SVGAGI (reference sequence). V gave up 9 bases and J gave up 5 bases; unmatched junction bases: 9. The CDR3 consists of 13 residues. The CDR3 nucleotides read TGTGCCAGTCAATACAGGGGAAAGACTGAAGCTTTCTTT. Amino acid sequence: CASQYRGKTEAFF.

The V call is TRBV5-6, the J call TRBJ1-1; D unclear. The V gene lost 4 bases and the J gene lost 5 bases, with 9 bases spanning the gap. The germline V gene has CDR1 SGHDT and CDR2 YYEEEE. The CDR3 totals 12 residues. The CDR3 DNA reads as TGTGCCAGCAGCGCAGCGGGTACTGAAGCTTTCTTT. Translating it yields CASSAAGTEAFF.

J is TRBJ1-1 and V is TRBV5-1; D might be TRBD1 (6 bases). The CDR3 covers 13 residues. From germline, CDR1 is SGHRS and CDR2 YFSETQ. Trimming removed 4 bases from V and 4 bases from J, with 11 bases in between. The DNA for the CDR3 is TGCGCCAGCAGCCCAACGACAGGCACTGAAGCTTTCTTT. This translates into CASSPTTGTEAFF.

V is TRBV6-5 and J is TRBJ1-2; D gene ambiguous. This CDR3 is built from 14 residues. Germline CDR1 is MNHEY and CDR2 is SVGAGI. The V end lost 2 bases, the J end lost 0 bases, and 7 bases lay between the germline ends. The CDR3 loop is CASSYRAANYGYTF. In DNA form, the CDR3 reads TGTGCCAGCAGTTACCGAGCGGCTAACTATGGCTACACCTTC.

The chain joins TRBV19 to TRBJ1-1; D may be TRBD1 (6 bases). The V and J ends lost 6 bases and 6 bases respectively, with 11 bases between them. This CDR3 is 12 amino acids long. CDR1 LNHDA and CDR2 SQIVND come from the germline V gene (reference sequence). The CDR3: CASSQRTAEAFF. For the CDR3, the DNA is TGTGCCAGTAGCCAAAGGACAGCTGAAGCTTTCTTT.

The chain links TRBV10-3 to TRBJ2-2; 8 bases map to TRBD2. Germline values: CDR1 ENHRY, CDR2 SYGVKD. The CDR3 sequence is 14 residues long. The V gene end was trimmed by 8 bases and the J gene end by 3 bases; junction bases not matched to a gene: 5. This chain's CDR3 is CAIGSGGYTGELFF. The CDR3 region has the DNA TGTGCCATCGGCTCGGGGGGGTACACCGGGGAGCTGTTTTTT.

CDR3 in DNA: TGTGCCAGCAGCTGGGGGGGATGGGGGGCCGCTCAGCCCCAGCATTTT. Translating it yields CASSWGGWGAAQPQHF. The chain links TRBV5-4 to TRBJ1-5, with a tentative D call TRBD1 (6 bases). V was shortened by 3 bases and J by 6 bases, with 19 bases between the two germline ends. CDR1 SGHNT and CDR2 YYREEE come from the germline V gene (reference sequence). The CDR3 contains 16 residues.

V usage is TRBV2 and J usage is TRBJ1-2, with D hard to call. The CDR3 spans 13 residues. The V gene's germline CDR1 is SNHLY and CDR2 FYNNEI. Trimming cost V 1 base and J 6 bases, with 9 bases left between them. CDR3 nucleotide sequence: TGTGCCAGCAGTGAAGTATCGGAGAATGGCTACACCTTC. As protein: CASSEVSENGYTF. The complete variable domain, with remaining parts taken from reference TRBV2 and TRBJ1-2, reads EPEVTQTPSHQVTQMGQEVILRCVPISNHLYFYWYRQILGQKVEFLVSFYNNEISEKSEIFDDQFSVERPDGSNFTLKIRSTKLEDSAMYFCASSEVSENGYTFGSGTRLTVV.

The CDR3 nucleotides are TGTGCCAGCAGCTTAGGCGGGAGAACAGATACGCAGTATTTT. Protein sequence: CASSLGGRTDTQYF. V and J are TRBV5-4 and TRBJ2-3, with 7 positions matching TRBD2. In germline, CDR1 is SGHNT, CDR2 YYREEE (reference sequence). This CDR3 region has 14 residues. Trimming at V came to 2 bases and at J to 3 bases, leaving 3 bases not matched to a gene.

This chain uses TRBV3-1 (or the pseudogene TRBV3-2) with TRBJ1-1; possibly TRBD1 for D (6 bases). CDR1 is LGHDT, CDR2 YNNKEL, per germline (reference sequence). The CDR3 extends over 16 amino acids. The V end was cut by 4 bases, the J end by 5 bases, with 20 bases between. Here the CDR3 DNA reads TGTGCCAGCAGCCTGCTCGTGGGGACACTGGGGACTGAAGCTTTCTTT. Its protein product is CASSLLVGTLGTEAFF.

The chain couples TRBV12-3 or TRBV12-4 to TRBJ2-7; no clear D gene. The CDR3 extends over 12 amino acids. Trimming left V 6 bases short and J 4 bases short, with 10 bases between. The CDR3 region has the DNA TGTGCCAGCAGCCCCCGGGCTTACGAGCAGTACTTC. Its protein is CASSPRAYEQYF.

Notes on this clone: An end of the junction differs from the germline gene, which may be a read error. The chain couples TRBV5-1 to TRBJ1-3, with 7 bases lining up with TRBD1. The CDR3 runs 15 residues. From germline, CDR1 is SGHRS and CDR2 YFSETQ. The CDR3 is CASSGLGQAGDTIYF. As DNA, the CDR3 is TGCGCCAGCAGCGGGCTCGGACAGGCTGGAGACACCATATATTTT.

This chain links TRBV7-2 with TRBJ1-5; D call uncertain. The germline CDR1 and CDR2 sequences are SGHTA and FQGNSA. Trimming removed 0 bases from V and 0 bases from J, with 9 bases in between. The CDR3 is 16 amino acids. The CDR3 reads CASSLATASSNQPQHF. The CDR3, as DNA: TGTGCCAGCAGCTTAGCAACGGCGAGTAGCAATCAGCCCCAGCATTTT.

Comment on this clone: This sample includes further DNA sequences coding for the same CDR3. The chain couples TRBV19 to TRBJ2-3; D ambiguous. Germline loops: CDR1 LNHDA, CDR2 SQIVND (reference sequence). CDR3 length: 13 amino acids. V was trimmed by 4 bases and J by 0 bases, leaving 5 bases between them. CDR3 protein: CASSKLSTDTQYF. The CDR3 DNA is TGTGCCAGTAGTAAGCTGAGCACAGATACGCAGTATTTT.

J is TRBJ1-5 and V is TRBV6-5, with D perhaps matching TRBD1 (5 bases). CDR3 length: 12 amino acids. Trimming took off 6 bases at V and 7 bases at J, with 10 bases between the two ends. CDR1 is MNHEY, CDR2 SVGAGI, per germline. CDR3 coding DNA: TGTGCCAGCAGGGGGCCGCAGCAGCCCCAGCATTTT. Its protein is CASRGPQQPQHF.

The chain employs TRBV7-2 and TRBJ2-7, with D tentatively TRBD1 or TRBD2 (6 bases each). The germline CDR1 and CDR2 sequences are SGHTA and FQGNSA. Trimming pared 5 bases from V and 4 bases from J, leaving 21 bases between. This CDR3 has 16 amino acids. The CDR3 DNA reads as TGTGCCAGCAGCCCTGGGGGCTGGAGGGAGCCTTACGAGCAGTACTTC. Its translation is CASSPGGWREPYEQYF.

The chain carries TRBV18 and TRBJ1-4; no definite D call. Germline V gene data show CDR1 as KGHSH and CDR2 as LQKENI. This CDR3 has 12 residues. V was pared by 1 base and J by 14 bases, with 11 bases between. In DNA form, the CDR3 reads TGTGCCAGCTCACCACTCGAATCGGGGCTGTTTTTT. Its protein product is CASSPLESGLFF.

This clone was counted once. The chain couples TRBV10-2 to TRBJ2-3; 10 bases line up with TRBD1. The junction had 3 bases not matched to a gene; V was cut back by 6 bases and J by 6 bases. This CDR3 contains 13 residues. In germline, CDR1 is WSHSY, CDR2 SAAADI. CDR3 residues: CASRAGQGDTQYF. The DNA for the CDR3 is TGCGCCAGCAGGGCGGGACAGGGGGATACGCAGTATTTT.

The V gene is TRBV20-1, the J gene TRBJ2-3; no clear D gene. This CDR3 region has 11 residues. The V gene lost 7 bases and the J gene lost 2 bases, with 7 bases spanning the gap. Germline values: CDR1 DFQATT, CDR2 SNEGSKA (reference sequence). The CDR3 nucleotides are TGCAGTGTTCCCCACACAGATACGCAGTATTTT. This codes for CSVPHTDTQYF.

The chain joins TRBV12-3 or TRBV12-4 to TRBJ2-1; D unclear. This CDR3 has 12 residues. V lost 2 bases, J lost 9 bases, and 8 bases lay in between. This CDR3 reads CASSLFRAEQFF. The CDR3 bases are TGTGCCAGCAGTTTATTTAGGGCTGAGCAGTTCTTC.